This T cell receptor beta chain derives from a study of blood T cell repertoires in COVID-19. Study information: Samples representing acute and convalescent COVID-19 were sourced from the United States, Italy and Spain.

The CDR3 runs to 13 residues. Per germline, CDR1 LNHDA and CDR2 SQIVND (reference sequence). V was cut by 9 bases and J by 9 bases, with 18 bases left in between. Only in-frame clones appear in the TCRdb table, and some are missing; sequencing was by immunoSEQ multiplex PCR. Among 200,000 to 250,000 clones, roughly 80% were seen once, and the ten largest hold around 7.5%. The sample comprised peripheral blood. The chain couples TRBV19 to TRBJ2-1, with D possibly matching TRBD2 (6 bases). The receptor was derived from a woman at least 80 years old with COVID-19, enrolled during active disease. The CDR3 spells CASSWGRSGEQFF. For the CDR3, the DNA is TGTGCCAGCTCTTGGGGGAGGAGTGGTGAGCAGTTCTTC.